The 20 T cell receptor beta chains presented below share a single source sample, sequenced in a study of T-cell memory formation after mild COVID-19. Using its own MiXCR run on the 5' RACE reads, TCRdb lists one record per CDR3 protein. The data hold roughly 340,000 distinct CDR3 sequences, with around a sixth observed a single time. Sequenced input: PBMCs or a T cell subset sorted from them (not recorded which). These receptors came from a man younger than 35 who had mild COVID-19 (a few samples of this study predate the infection). Cell type and time point are not known.

This clonotype was detected many times. This sequence joins TRBV6-6 and TRBJ1-1; TRBD1 is a possible D gene (5 bases). Trimming shortened V by 2 bases and J by 1 base, and 11 bases separated the two germline ends. The CDR3 sequence is 15 residues long. Germline V CDR1 and CDR2: MNHNY, SVGAGI (reference sequence). The CDR3 is CASSYPRDGNTEAFF. The CDR3 DNA reads as TGTGCCAGCAGTTACCCCCGGGACGGGAACACTGAAGCTTTCTTT.

The sample holds a few counts of this clonotype. V gene TRBV5-1 combines with J gene TRBJ2-3; D is perhaps TRBD2 (6 bases). The V gene lost 6 bases and the J gene lost 1 base, with 15 bases spanning the gap. The CDR3 has 15 amino acids. Per germline, CDR1 SGHRS and CDR2 YFSETQ. In DNA, the CDR3 is TGCGCCAGCATCCGAGGTAGCGGAGGCACAGATACGCAGTATTTT. It yields the protein CASIRGSGGTDTQYF.

The V and J genes are TRBV20-1 and TRBJ2-3, with D unresolved. The CDR3 runs 17 residues. Germline assignment: CDR1 DFQATT and CDR2 SNEGSKA (reference sequence). The germline V and J ends were trimmed by 3 bases and 2 bases, with 21 bases remaining between them. The CDR3 is CSARESGWKVYTDTQYF. CDR3 DNA sequence: TGCAGTGCTAGGGAGTCGGGCTGGAAGGTATACACAGATACGCAGTATTTT.

In this sample, this clonotype turned up a few times. This sequence joins TRBV9 and TRBJ2-5, with 8 positions matching TRBD2. Trimming removed 3 bases from V and 5 bases from J; junction bases left unmatched: 9. The CDR3 extends over 15 amino acids. CDR1 SGDLS and CDR2 YYNGEE come from the germline V gene. DNA for the CDR3: TGTGCCAGCAGCGGATTAGCGGGGCCGATGGAGACCCAGTACTTC. Amino acids: CASSGLAGPMETQYF.

This clonotype is medium-sized within its sample. The chain has TRBV9 and TRBJ1-6; D gene ambiguous. Germline CDR1 reads SGDLS; CDR2 reads YYNGEE. The CDR3 contains 14 residues. Trimming shortened V by 6 bases and J by 12 bases, and 19 bases separated the two germline ends. The CDR3 sequence: CASTLSGLGGPLHF. The CDR3 bases are TGTGCCAGCACCTTATCGGGGTTAGGAGGACCCCTCCACTTT.

This clonotype was detected only a few times. The rearrangement joins TRBV12-3 or TRBV12-4 to TRBJ1-2; D gene uncertain. Trimming took 2 bases from V and 2 from J, leaving 6 bases between them. The length of the CDR3 is 13 residues. The CDR3 loop is CASSLPANYGYTF. The CDR3, as DNA: TGTGCCAGCAGTTTACCCGCAAACTATGGCTACACCTTC.

On this clonotype: A much larger clone lies one base from this, so it may be a read error. The genes are TRBV6-5 and TRBJ2-5; D remains unclear. Germline V gives CDR1 MNHEY, CDR2 SVGAGI. This CDR3 has 11 amino acids. The V end lost 6 bases, the J end lost 4 bases, and 6 bases lay between the germline ends. CDR3 in DNA: TGTGCCAGCAGCACCCCAGAGACCCAGTACTTC. Translated: CASSTPETQYF.

This clonotype came up a few times. The chain joins TRBV6-2 or TRBV6-3 to TRBJ2-5, with D possibly matching TRBD2 (6 bases). CDR1 is MNHEY, CDR2 SVGEGT, per germline. V was trimmed by 6 bases and J by 4 bases, leaving 21 bases between them. CDR3 length: 16 residues. The CDR3 DNA reads TGTGCCAGCAGACTAAGCACCGGGAGAGGGGTAGAGACCCAGTACTTC. Residues: CASRLSTGRGVETQYF.

The chain carries TRBV5-1 and TRBJ2-1, with D perhaps matching TRBD1 or TRBD2 (5 bases each). The CDR3 runs 15 residues. Germline values: CDR1 SGHRS, CDR2 YFSETQ. V lost 4 bases, J lost 5 bases, and 16 bases lay in between. The CDR3 DNA sequence: TGCGCCAGCAGCAGAGGGGTGAGTTCCCACAATGAGCAGTTCTTC. Translated: CASSRGVSSHNEQFF.

In this sample, this clonotype turned up a few times. The gene calls are TRBV14 and TRBJ1-1, with D unclear. CDR1 and CDR2 from the germline V gene are SGHDN and FVKESK. This CDR3 region has 12 residues. V lost 7 bases and J lost 1, with 7 bases in between. DNA for the CDR3: TGTGCCAGCAACGAGGGGAACACTGAAGCTTTCTTT. This translates into CASNEGNTEAFF.

This clonotype showed up many times. The chain recombines TRBV7-6 with TRBJ2-1; D gene unclear. Per the germline V gene, CDR1 is SGHVS and CDR2 is FNYEAQ. Trimming removed 2 bases at V and 8 bases at J, with 19 bases between. The CDR3 length is 16 residues. Here the CDR3 reads CASSLLPSSVPHEQFF. CDR3 DNA: TGTGCCAGCAGCTTACTCCCCTCGTCGGTCCCCCATGAGCAGTTCTTC.

This clonotype was recorded many times. This chain uses TRBV6-6 with TRBJ1-6; 8 bases map to TRBD1. From germline, CDR1 is MNHNY and CDR2 SVGAGI (reference sequence). This CDR3 contains 15 residues. The junction had 8 bases not matched to a gene; V was cut back by 6 bases and J by 7 bases. CDR3 in amino acids: CASSLGQVLNSPLHF. As DNA, the CDR3 is TGTGCCAGCAGCCTGGGACAGGTTCTCAATTCACCCCTCCACTTT.

This clonotype was detected only a few times. The J gene is TRBJ2-5, the V gene TRBV11-2; D gene unclear. The CDR3 runs 11 residues. Germline CDR1 and CDR2: SGHAT and FQNNGV. The V and J ends lost 5 bases and 12 bases respectively, with 13 bases between them. CDR3 protein: CASSPGVTKYF. In DNA, the CDR3 is TGTGCCAGCAGCCCTGGAGTAACCAAGTACTTC.

This clonotype was seen more than once but under ten times. This chain uses TRBV5-4 with TRBJ1-2, with no clear D. This CDR3 spans 11 amino acids. Trimming cost V 2 bases and J 8 bases, with 7 bases left between them. CDR1 is SGHNT, CDR2 YYREEE, per germline (reference sequence). The CDR3 DNA follows: TGTGCCAGCAGCTTTCGGGGAGGCTACACCTTC. Its protein is CASSFRGGYTF.

Here the CDR3 DNA reads TGTGCCGCGAAGGACAGGGGGCAAGGAAACACCATATATTTT. Its translation: CAAKDRGQGNTIYF. The rearrangement links TRBV7-8 to TRBJ1-3, with 11 bases identical to TRBD1. The CDR3 extends over 14 amino acids. The J segment lost 4 bases and the V segment lost 11 bases, leaving 7 bases of the junction unmatched. The germline gives CDR1 SGHVS, CDR2 FQNEAQ.

There are a few counts of this clonotype. V and J are TRBV20-1 and TRBJ2-2; 13 bases fit TRBD2. The CDR3 consists of 16 residues. Germline assignment: CDR1 DFQATT and CDR2 SNEGSKA (reference sequence). With V trimmed by 2 bases and J by 5 bases, 5 bases remained unmatched. The CDR3 sequence is CSARLTSGGLTGELFF. CDR3 DNA: TGCAGTGCTAGACTGACTAGCGGGGGGCTGACCGGGGAGCTGTTTTTT.

The chain employs TRBV7-2 and TRBJ1-6; no clear D gene. Looked up from germline, CDR1 is SGHTA and CDR2 is FQGNSA. V was shortened by 4 bases and J by 11 bases, with 15 bases between the two germline ends. The CDR3 covers 14 residues. DNA of the CDR3: TGTGCCAGCAGCTCACGGGCCATAGGGACACCCCTCCACTTT. This gives the protein CASSSRAIGTPLHF.

This clonotype turned up a few times. The chain uses TRBV5-1 and TRBJ2-5; D may match TRBD1 or TRBD2 (5 bases each). Trimming took off 4 bases at V and 3 bases at J, with 19 bases between the two ends. Looked up from germline, CDR1 is SGHRS and CDR2 is YFSETQ. This CDR3 region has 16 residues. CDR3: CASSPRDHGTEETQYF. DNA for the CDR3: TGCGCCAGCAGCCCTCGGGACCATGGAACCGAAGAGACCCAGTACTTC.

This clonotype has just a few counts. V usage is TRBV15 and J usage is TRBJ1-5; D is perhaps TRBD1 (5 bases). CDR3 length: 17 amino acids. Germline CDR1 and CDR2: LNHNV and YYDKDF (reference sequence). Trimming left V 5 bases short and J 1 base short, with 18 bases between. In DNA, the CDR3 is TGTGCCACCAGCGGCCTTGGGGGGAGAGGGAGCAATCAGCCCCAGCATTTT. Its translation is CATSGLGGRGSNQPQHF.

The chain combines TRBV6-5 with TRBJ1-1; no reliable D call. The CDR3 has 15 residues. CDR1 MNHEY and CDR2 SVGAGI come from the germline V gene. Trimming shortened V by 0 bases and J by 1 base, and 9 bases separated the two germline ends. This CDR3 is CASSYSGLPNTEAFF. As DNA, the CDR3 is TGTGCCAGCAGTTACTCGGGTTTGCCGAACACTGAAGCTTTCTTT.